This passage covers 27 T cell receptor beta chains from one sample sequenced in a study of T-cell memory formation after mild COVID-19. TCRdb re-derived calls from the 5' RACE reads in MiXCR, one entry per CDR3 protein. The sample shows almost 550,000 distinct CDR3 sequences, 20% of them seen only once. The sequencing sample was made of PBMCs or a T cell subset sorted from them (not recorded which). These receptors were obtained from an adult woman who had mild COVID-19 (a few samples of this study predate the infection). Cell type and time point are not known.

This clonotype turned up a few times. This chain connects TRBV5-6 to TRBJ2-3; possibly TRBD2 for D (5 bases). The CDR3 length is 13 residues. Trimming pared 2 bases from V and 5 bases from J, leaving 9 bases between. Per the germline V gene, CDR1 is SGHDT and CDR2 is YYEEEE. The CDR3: CASSFRGIDTQYF. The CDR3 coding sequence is TGTGCCAGCAGCTTCCGGGGAATAGATACGCAGTATTTT.

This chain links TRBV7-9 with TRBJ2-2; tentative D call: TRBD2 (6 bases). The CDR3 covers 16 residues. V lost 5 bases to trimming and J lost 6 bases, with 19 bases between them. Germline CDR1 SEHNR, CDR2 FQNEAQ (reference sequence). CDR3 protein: CASSATGTFLPGELFF. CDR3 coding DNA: TGTGCCAGCAGCGCGACCGGGACTTTTCTCCCCGGGGAGCTGTTTTTT.

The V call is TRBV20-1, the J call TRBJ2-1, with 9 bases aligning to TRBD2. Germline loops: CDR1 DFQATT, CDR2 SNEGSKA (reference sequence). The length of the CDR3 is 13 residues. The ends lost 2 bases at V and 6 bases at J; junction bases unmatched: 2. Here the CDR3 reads CSARRLAVNEQFF. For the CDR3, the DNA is TGCAGTGCTAGACGACTAGCGGTCAATGAGCAGTTCTTC.

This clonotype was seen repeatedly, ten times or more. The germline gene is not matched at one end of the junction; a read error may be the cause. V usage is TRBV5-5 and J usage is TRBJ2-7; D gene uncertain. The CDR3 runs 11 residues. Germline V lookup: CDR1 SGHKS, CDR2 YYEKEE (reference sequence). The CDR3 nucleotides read TGCGCCAGCAGCCTCGTCCGCGAGCAGTACTTC. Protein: CASSLVREQYF.

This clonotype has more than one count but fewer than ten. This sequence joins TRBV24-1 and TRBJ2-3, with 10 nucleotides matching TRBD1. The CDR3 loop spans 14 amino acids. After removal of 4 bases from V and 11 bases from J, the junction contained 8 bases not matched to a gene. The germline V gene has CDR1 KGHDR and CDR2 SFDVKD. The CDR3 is CATSDAWTGGGQYF. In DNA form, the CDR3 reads TGTGCCACCAGTGACGCCTGGACAGGGGGAGGGCAGTATTTT.

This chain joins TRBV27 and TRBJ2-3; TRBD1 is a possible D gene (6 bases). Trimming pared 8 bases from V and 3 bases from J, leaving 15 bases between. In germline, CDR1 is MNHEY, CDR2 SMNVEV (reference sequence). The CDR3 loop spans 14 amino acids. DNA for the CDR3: TGTGCCAGCCAACAGGGCGCCACGACAGATACGCAGTATTTT. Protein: CASQQGATTDTQYF.

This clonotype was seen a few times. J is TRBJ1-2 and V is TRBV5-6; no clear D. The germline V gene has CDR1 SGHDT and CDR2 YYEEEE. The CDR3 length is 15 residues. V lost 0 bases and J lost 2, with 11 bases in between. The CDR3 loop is CASSLAVRPNYGYTF. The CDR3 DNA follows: TGTGCCAGCAGCTTGGCGGTCAGACCGAACTATGGCTACACCTTC. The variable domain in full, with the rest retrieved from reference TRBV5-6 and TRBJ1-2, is DAGVTQSPTHLIKTRGQQVTLRCSPKSGHDTVSWYQQALGQGPQFIFQYYEEEERQRGNFPDRFSGHQFPNYSSELNVNALLLGDSALYLCASSLAVRPNYGYTFGSGTRLTVV.

DNA of the CDR3: TGTGCCAGCAGCTCCCGGGACAGCCACACCGGGGAGCTGTTTTTT. Translated: CASSSRDSHTGELFF. The gene calls are TRBV9 and TRBJ2-2, with 7 bases lining up with TRBD1. The CDR3 totals 15 residues. Germline assignment: CDR1 SGDLS and CDR2 YYNGEE. V shed 4 bases, J shed 3 bases, and the junction held 6 bases outside the gene matches.

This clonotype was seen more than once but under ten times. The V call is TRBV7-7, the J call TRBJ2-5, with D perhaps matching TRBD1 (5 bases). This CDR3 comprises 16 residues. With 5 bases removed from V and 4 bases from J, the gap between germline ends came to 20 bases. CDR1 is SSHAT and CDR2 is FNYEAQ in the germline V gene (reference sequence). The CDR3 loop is CASSLGRGLIGETQYF. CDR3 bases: TGTGCCAGCAGCCTGGGAAGGGGCCTTATCGGAGAGACCCAGTACTTC. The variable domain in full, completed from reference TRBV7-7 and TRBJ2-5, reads GAGVSQSPRYKVTKRGQDVTLRCDPISSHATLYWYQQALGQGPEFLTYFNYEAQPDKSGLPSDRFSAERPEGSISTLTIQRTEQRDSAMYRCASSLGRGLIGETQYFGPGTRLLVL.

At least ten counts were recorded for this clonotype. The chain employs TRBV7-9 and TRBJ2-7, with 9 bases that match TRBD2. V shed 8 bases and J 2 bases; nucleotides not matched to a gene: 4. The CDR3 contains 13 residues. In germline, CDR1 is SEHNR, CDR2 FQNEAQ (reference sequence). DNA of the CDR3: TGTGCCAGCCGGGCTAGCGGGACCTACGAGCAGTACTTC. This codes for CASRASGTYEQYF.

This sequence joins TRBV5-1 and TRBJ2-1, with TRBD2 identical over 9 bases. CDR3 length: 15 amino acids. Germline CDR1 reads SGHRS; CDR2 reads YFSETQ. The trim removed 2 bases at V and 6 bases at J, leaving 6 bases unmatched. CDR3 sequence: CASSFVAGAGNEQFF. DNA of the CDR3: TGCGCCAGCAGCTTTGTAGCGGGAGCGGGCAATGAGCAGTTCTTC.

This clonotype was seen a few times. The CDR3 DNA reads as TGTGCCACCAGTGATCTGGGGAGCGAAGCTTTCTTT. It is translated as CATSDLGSEAFF. This rearrangement joins TRBV24-1 to TRBJ1-1; D uncertain. Germline assignment: CDR1 KGHDR and CDR2 SFDVKD. The CDR3 has 12 amino acids. V dropped 3 bases and J dropped 8 bases, with 9 bases sitting between them.

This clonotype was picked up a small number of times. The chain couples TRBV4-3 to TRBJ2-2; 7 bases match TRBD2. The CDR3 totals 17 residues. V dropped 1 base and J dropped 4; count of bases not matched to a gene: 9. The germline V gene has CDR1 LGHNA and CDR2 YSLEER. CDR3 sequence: CASSQGRGGSITGELFF. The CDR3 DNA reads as TGCGCCAGCAGCCAAGGGAGGGGCGGGAGCATCACCGGGGAGCTGTTTTTT.

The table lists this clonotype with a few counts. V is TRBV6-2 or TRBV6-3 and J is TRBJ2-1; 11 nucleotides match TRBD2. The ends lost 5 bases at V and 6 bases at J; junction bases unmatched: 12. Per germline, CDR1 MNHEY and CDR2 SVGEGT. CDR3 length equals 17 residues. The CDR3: CASSRAKTSGVSNEQFF. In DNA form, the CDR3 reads TGTGCCAGCAGTCGGGCCAAGACTAGCGGGGTTAGCAATGAGCAGTTCTTC.

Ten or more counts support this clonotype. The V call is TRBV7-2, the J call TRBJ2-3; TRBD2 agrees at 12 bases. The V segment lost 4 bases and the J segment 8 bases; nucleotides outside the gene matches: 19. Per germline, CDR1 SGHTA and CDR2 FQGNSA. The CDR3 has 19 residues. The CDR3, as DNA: TGTGCCAGCAGCTCTCCGGCTAGCGGGGGGGCCAGCGCTCGTCGTACGCAGTATTTT. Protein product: CASSSPASGGASARRTQYF.

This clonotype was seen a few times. CDR3 nucleotides: TGCAGTGCGCCGAACGTTCAAAGGGCCGGTCAGCCCCAGCATTTT. This encodes CSAPNVQRAGQPQHF. This rearrangement joins TRBV20-1 to TRBJ1-5; D is undetermined. The CDR3 has 15 residues. V was trimmed by 6 bases and J by 6 bases, leaving 21 bases between them. Germline loops: CDR1 DFQATT, CDR2 SNEGSKA (reference sequence).

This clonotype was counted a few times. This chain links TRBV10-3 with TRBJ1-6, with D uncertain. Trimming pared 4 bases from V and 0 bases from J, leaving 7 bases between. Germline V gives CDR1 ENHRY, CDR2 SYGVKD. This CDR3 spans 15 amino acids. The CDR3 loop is CAISVQSSYNSPLHF. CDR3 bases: TGTGCCATCAGTGTGCAGTCCTCCTATAATTCACCCCTCCACTTT.

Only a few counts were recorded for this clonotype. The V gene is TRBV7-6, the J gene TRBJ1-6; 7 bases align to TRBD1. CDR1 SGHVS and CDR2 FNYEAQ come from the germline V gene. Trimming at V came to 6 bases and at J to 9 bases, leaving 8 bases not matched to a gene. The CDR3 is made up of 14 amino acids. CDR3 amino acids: CASRKQGSGSPLHF. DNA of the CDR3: TGTGCCAGCAGGAAACAGGGGTCTGGTTCACCCCTCCACTTT.

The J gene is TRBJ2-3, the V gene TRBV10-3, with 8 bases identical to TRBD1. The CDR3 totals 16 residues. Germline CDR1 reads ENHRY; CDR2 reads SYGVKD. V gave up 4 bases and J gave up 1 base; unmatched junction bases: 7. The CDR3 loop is CAISASTTGGTDTQYF. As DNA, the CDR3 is TGTGCCATCAGTGCTAGTACGACAGGGGGCACAGATACGCAGTATTTT.

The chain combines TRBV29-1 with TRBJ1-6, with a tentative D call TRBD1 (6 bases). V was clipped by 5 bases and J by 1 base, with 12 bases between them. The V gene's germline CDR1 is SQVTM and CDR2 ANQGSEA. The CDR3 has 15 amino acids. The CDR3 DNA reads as TGCAGCGTTCGGCAGGGGCTATCCTATAATTCACCCCTCCACTTT. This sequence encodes CSVRQGLSYNSPLHF.

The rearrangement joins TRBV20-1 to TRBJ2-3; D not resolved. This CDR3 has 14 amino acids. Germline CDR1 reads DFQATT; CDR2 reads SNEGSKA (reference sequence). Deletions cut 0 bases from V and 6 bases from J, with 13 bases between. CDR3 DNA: TGCAGTGCTAGAGACCCAAGTGGGTGGGATACGCAGTATTTT. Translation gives CSARDPSGWDTQYF.

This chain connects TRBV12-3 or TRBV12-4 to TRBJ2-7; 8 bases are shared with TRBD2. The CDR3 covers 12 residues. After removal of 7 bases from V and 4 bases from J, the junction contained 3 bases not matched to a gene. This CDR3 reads CASNTGGYEQYF. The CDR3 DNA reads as TGTGCCAGCAATACGGGGGGGTACGAGCAGTACTTC.

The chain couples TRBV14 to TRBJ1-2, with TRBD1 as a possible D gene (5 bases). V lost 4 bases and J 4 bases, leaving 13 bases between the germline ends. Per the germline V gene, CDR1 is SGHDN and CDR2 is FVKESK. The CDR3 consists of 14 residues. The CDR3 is CASSPRQGPYGYTF. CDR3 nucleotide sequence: TGTGCCAGCAGCCCCCGTCAGGGCCCCTATGGCTACACCTTC.

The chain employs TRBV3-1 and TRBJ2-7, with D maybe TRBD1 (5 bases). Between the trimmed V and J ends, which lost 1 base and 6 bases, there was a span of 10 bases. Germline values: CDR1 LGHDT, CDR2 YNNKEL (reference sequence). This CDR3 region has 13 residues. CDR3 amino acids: CASSQVGLLEQYF. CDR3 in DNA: TGTGCCAGCAGCCAAGTGGGGCTACTCGAGCAGTACTTC.

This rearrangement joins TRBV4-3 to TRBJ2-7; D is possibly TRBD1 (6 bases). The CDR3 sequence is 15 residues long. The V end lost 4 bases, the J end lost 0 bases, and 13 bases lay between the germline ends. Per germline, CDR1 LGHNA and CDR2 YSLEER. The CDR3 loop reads CASSPKQGYSYEQYF. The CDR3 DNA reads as TGCGCCAGCAGCCCGAAACAGGGATACTCCTACGAGCAGTACTTC.

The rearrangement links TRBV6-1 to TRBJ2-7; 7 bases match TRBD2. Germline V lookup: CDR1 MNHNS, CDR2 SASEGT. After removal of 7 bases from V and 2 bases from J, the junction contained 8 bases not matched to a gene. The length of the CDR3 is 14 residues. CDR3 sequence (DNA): TGTGCCAGCAATCGACCGGGACTAACCTACGAGCAGTACTTC. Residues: CASNRPGLTYEQYF.

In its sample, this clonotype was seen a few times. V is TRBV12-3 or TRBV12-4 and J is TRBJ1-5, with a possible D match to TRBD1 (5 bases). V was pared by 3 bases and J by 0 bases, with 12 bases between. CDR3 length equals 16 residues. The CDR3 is CASSLSDRVSNQPQHF. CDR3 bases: TGTGCCAGCAGTTTGAGCGACAGAGTTAGCAATCAGCCCCAGCATTTT.